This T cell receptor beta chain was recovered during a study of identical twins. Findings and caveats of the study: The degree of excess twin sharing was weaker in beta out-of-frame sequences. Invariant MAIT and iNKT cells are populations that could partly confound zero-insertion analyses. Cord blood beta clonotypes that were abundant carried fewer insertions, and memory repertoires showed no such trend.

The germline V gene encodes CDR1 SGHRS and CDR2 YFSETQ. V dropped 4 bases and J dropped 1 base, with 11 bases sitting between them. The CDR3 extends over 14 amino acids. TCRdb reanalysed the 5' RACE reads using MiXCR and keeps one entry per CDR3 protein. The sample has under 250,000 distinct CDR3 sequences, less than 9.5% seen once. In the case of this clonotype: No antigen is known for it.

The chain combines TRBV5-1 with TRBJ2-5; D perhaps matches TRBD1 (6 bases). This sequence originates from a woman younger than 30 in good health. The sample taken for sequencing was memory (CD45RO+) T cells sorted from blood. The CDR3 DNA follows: TGCGCCAGCAGCCACCCGACAGGCCAAGAGACCCAGTACTTC. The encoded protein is CASSHPTGQETQYF.